These T cell receptor beta chains were read from a single sample in a study of T-cell memory formation after mild COVID-19. TCRdb re-called the 5' RACE reads through MiXCR, storing one row per CDR3 protein. The sample has 360,000 or so distinct CDR3 sequences, around 28% seen once. Material: PBMCs or a T cell subset sorted from them (not recorded which). These receptors originate from an adult woman who had mild COVID-19 (a few samples of this study predate the infection). Cell type and time point are not known. CDR3s include the opening cysteine and the closing phenylalanine or tryptophan.

TRBV5-5 | CASSWAGRSNQPQHF
TRBV3-1 | CASSRGLAGGPETQYF
TRBV20-1 | CSADAEGALTPFF
TRBV7-8 | CASSPQSTGGGEQFF
TRBV12-3/TRBV12-4 | CASSLARGSADDEQFF
TRBV5-5 | CASSFIPGAAKNIQYF
TRBV12-3/TRBV12-4 | CASSLGAGEQYF
TRBV12-3/TRBV12-4 | CASSRGTSGRSYEQYF
TRBV7-9 | CASSRYSVFYEQYF
TRBV24-1 | CATSEGSSYEQYF
TRBV10-3 | CAIRPASANLPPYEQYF
TRBV7-3 | CASSFSGEEQEQFF
TRBV11-1 | CASSSSVGQGGSRTDTQYF
TRBV30 | CAWSPEILRDSSNVLTF
TRBV7-6 | CASSTLTFDRSTDTQYF
TRBV29-1 | CSVEERADTDTQYF
TRBV11-3 | CASSLGFLSYTGPFAYNEQFF
TRBV6-5 | CASRGDDTSTDTQYF
TRBV7-2 | CASSYGGRTEAFF
TRBV7-8 | CASSLGRAESDTQYF
TRBV10-3 | CAISDRAYEQYF
TRBV20-1 | CSARDRSSGGFTDTQYF
TRBV7-6 | CASSSIDRGVKNIQYF
TRBV2 | CASSEPGLVLDTQYF
TRBV3-1 | CASSPGQGAEQYF
TRBV7-9 | CASSLQGFDTGELFF